The present entry profiles one T cell receptor (beta chain) with its context. Antigen unknown. This entry comes from a study of a mutant IDH1 vaccine in newly diagnosed glioma. At the level of the study: Onset of vaccination occurred 4-6 weeks following radiotherapy alone, or with temozolomide cycles. Therapy received beforehand was radiotherapy, temozolomide, or both, with most patients given both. Overall study findings and caveats: Among patients, about 94% showed immune responses induced by the vaccine. Pseudoprogression seemed unlinked to shifts in top peripheral T cell clonotypes.

This sample's time point: week 5, during vaccination. Topical imiquimod was applied with each vaccine dose, which held 300 ug of mutant IDH1 20-mer peptide. With 7 bases removed from V and 6 bases from J, the gap between germline ends came to 16 bases. This CDR3 is built from 14 residues. The germline CDR1 and CDR2 sequences are SGHRS and YFSETQ. Repertoires were generated with immunoSEQ multiplex PCR, while TCRdb's copy carries only in-frame clones and drops some. Of roughly 51,000 clones listed, around 81% are singletons. The chain combines TRBV5-1 with TRBJ1-4, with D tentatively TRBD1 (5 bases). The clonotype was recovered from a man younger than 40 with glioma. The sample consisted of PBMCs, taken from a glioma patient whose treatment included an IDH1 peptide vaccine. The CDR3: CASRSGRADEKLFF. The DNA for the CDR3 is TGCGCCAGCCGTTCTGGCAGGGCTGATGAAAAACTGTTTTTT.